The 4 T cell receptor beta chains given below trace back to one sample, sequenced in a study of cytomegalovirus exposure and HLA in healthy donors. Primers: 60 Vbeta forward and 13 Jbeta reverse. Libraries were prepared by immunoSEQ multiplex PCR; TCRdb keeps only in-frame clonotypes and omits some of them. Seen in this sample are around 70,000 clones; the ten most common clones hold about 4.5%. The sequenced sample consisted of PBMCs. The receptors here all came from a woman aged 40 to 55 in good health and CMV-seropositive.

This chain links TRBV6-5 with TRBJ1-5; 8 nucleotides agree with TRBD1. Germline V gene sequence: CDR1 MNHEY, CDR2 SVGAGI. With 0 bases clipped from V and 7 bases from J, the junction kept 5 bases outside the gene matches. The CDR3 spans 15 residues. CDR3 loop: CASSYSDRERQPQHF. In DNA, the CDR3 is TGTGCCAGCAGTTACTCGGACAGGGAAAGACAGCCCCAGCATTTT.

The chain couples TRBV7-2 to TRBJ2-2; 11 bases line up with TRBD1. The CDR3 consists of 18 residues. V gave up 1 base and J gave up 4 bases; unmatched junction bases: 8. CDR1 is SGHTA and CDR2 is FQGNSA in the germline V gene. CDR3 bases: TGTGCCAGCAGCTTAGGTATGATGGGACAGGGGGGCACCGGGGAGCTGTTTTTT. Protein sequence: CASSLGMMGQGGTGELFF.

CDR3 DNA: TGTGCCAGCAGTTACTCACTAGCGCCTCAAGAGACCCAGTACTTC. This translates into CASSYSLAPQETQYF. This chain links TRBV27 with TRBJ2-5; 7 nucleotides match TRBD2. This CDR3 contains 15 residues. CDR1 MNHEY and CDR2 SMNVEV come from the germline V gene (reference sequence). V was pared by 4 bases and J by 2 bases, with 7 bases of the junction left unmatched.

V is TRBV15 and J is TRBJ2-7; 15 bases are shared with TRBD2. Germline CDR1 reads LNHNV; CDR2 reads YYDKDF (reference sequence). This CDR3 has 19 residues. The trim removed 3 bases at V and 6 bases at J, leaving 15 bases unmatched. CDR3 in DNA: TGTGCCACCAGCAGCCCTGGACTAGCGGGGGGGACATTGCTCTCCGAGCAGTACTTC. Its protein is CATSSPGLAGGTLLSEQYF.